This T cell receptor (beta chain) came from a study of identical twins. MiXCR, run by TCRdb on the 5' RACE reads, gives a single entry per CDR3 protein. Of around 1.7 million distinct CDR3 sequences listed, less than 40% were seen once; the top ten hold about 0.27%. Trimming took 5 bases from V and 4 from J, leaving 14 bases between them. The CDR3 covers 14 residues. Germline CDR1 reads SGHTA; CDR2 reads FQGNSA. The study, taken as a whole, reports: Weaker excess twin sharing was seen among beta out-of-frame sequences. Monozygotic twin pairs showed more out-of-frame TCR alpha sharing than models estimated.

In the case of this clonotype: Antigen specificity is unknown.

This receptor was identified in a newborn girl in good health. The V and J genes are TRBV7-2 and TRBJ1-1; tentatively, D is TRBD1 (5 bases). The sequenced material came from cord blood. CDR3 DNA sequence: TGTGCCAGCAGCACTAAGGGCGGGGGCACTGAAGCTTTCTTT. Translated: CASSTKGGGTEAFF.